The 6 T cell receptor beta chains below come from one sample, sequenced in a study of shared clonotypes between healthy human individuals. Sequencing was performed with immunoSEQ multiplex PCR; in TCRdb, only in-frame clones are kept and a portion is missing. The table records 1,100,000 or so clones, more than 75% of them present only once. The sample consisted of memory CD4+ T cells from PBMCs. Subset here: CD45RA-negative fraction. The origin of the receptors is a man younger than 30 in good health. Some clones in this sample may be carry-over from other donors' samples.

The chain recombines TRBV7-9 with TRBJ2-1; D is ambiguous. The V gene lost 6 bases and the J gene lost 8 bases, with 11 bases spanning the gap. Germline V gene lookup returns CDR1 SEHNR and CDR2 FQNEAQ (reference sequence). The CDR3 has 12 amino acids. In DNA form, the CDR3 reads TGTGCCAGCAGTACTTTTCGCGATGAGCAGTTCTTC. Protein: CASSTFRDEQFF.

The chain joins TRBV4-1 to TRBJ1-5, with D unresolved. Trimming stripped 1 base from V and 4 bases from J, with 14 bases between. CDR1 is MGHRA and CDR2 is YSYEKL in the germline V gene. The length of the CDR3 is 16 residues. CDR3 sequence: CASSQGWAQLNQPQHF. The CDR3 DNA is TGCGCCAGCAGCCAAGGATGGGCACAGTTGAATCAGCCCCAGCATTTT.

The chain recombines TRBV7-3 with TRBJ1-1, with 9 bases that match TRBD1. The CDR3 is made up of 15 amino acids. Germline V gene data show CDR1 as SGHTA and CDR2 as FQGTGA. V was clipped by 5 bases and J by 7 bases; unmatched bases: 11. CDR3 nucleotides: TGTGCCAGCAGCCCTCACCTCCCGGGACAGGGTGAAGCTTTCTTT. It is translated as CASSPHLPGQGEAFF.

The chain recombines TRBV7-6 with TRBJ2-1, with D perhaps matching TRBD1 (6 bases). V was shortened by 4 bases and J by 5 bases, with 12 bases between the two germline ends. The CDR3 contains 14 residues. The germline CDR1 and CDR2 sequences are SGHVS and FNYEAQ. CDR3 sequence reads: CASSYGTLNNEQFF. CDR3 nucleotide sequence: TGTGCCAGCAGCTACGGGACACTAAACAATGAGCAGTTCTTC.

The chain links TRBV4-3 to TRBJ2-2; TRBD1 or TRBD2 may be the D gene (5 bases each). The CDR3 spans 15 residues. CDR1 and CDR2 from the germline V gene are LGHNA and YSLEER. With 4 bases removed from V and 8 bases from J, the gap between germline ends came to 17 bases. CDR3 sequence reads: CASSPSGTRSGELFF. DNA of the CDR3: TGCGCCAGCAGCCCCTCCGGGACCCGGTCGGGGGAGCTGTTTTTT.

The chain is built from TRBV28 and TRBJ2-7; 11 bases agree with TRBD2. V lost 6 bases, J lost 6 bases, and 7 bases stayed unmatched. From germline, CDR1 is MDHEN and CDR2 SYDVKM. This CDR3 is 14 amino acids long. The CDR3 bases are TGTGCCAGCAGCCAGCCCGGGACTAGCGGCGAGCAGTACTTC. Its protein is CASSQPGTSGEQYF. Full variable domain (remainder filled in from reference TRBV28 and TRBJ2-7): DVKVTQSSRYLVKRTGEKVFLECVQDMDHENMFWYRQDPGLGLRLIYFSYDVKMKEKGDIPEGYSVSREKKERFSLILESASTNQTSMYLCASSQPGTSGEQYFGPGTRLTVT.